The entry below gives a single T cell receptor (beta chain) sequence along with its context. The TCR beta cDNA came from 5'RACE template switching with UMIs. TCRdb reprocessed the 5' RACE reads, keeping one entry per CDR3 protein, no DNA. Its table lists under 500,000 distinct CDR3 sequences. The data were obtained in a study of T cells expressing NK-cell markers. Per germline, CDR1 PRHDT and CDR2 FYEKMQ (reference sequence). The CDR3 length is 16 residues. Source material: blood T cells: a sorted CD56 or NKG2C T cell subset, CD4+ or CD8+ T cells, or bulk PBMC T cells (not recorded which). The chain carries TRBV13 and TRBJ2-2; no DNA is available, so the TRBD2 call from TCRdb remains unchecked. The sequence was collected from a woman between 18 and 69 years old in good health. This CDR3 reads CASSPTSGSATGELFF.